A selection of T cell receptor beta chains follows, all from one sample in a study of blood T cell repertoires in COVID-19. Generated by immunoSEQ multiplex PCR, the TCRdb table keeps only in-frame clones and is missing some. The table has about 100,000 clones, around nine tenths seen once. The sequenced sample was peripheral blood. The receptors shown here come from a man in his 70s with acute or convalescent COVID-19. Each CDR3 is given with its conserved first and last residue.

J	V	CDR3
TRBJ1-1	TRBV10-1	CANAGVPAVEAFF
TRBJ1-1	TRBV9	CASSRDPGNPEAFF
TRBJ2-1	TRBV11-3	CASSLDGGGPEQFF
TRBJ1-6	TRBV27	CASSSTRQGNYNSPLHF
TRBJ2-3	TRBV29-1	CSVVGRDRGRPDTQYF
TRBJ1-3	TRBV9	CASSVAGRGSGNTIYF
TRBJ1-5	TRBV24-1	CATSPRGLNQPQHF
TRBJ2-5	TRBV7-8	CASSLYLSGRETQYF
TRBJ2-1	TRBV12-3/TRBV12-4	CASSLTGGSEQFF
TRBJ2-2	TRBV6-5	CASGQTGVTGELFF
TRBJ2-1	TRBV5-6	CASSLGLAGVYNEQFF
TRBJ2-7	TRBV12-5	CASGLQRLAGDSYEQYF
TRBJ1-4	TRBV3-1/TRBV3-2	CASSHPGTEDEKLFF
TRBJ2-3	TRBV4-2	CASSRLAGGPSADTQYF
TRBJ2-5	TRBV10-3	CAIRGTSGGYQETQYF
TRBJ1-5	TRBV11-3	CASSFGNQPQHF